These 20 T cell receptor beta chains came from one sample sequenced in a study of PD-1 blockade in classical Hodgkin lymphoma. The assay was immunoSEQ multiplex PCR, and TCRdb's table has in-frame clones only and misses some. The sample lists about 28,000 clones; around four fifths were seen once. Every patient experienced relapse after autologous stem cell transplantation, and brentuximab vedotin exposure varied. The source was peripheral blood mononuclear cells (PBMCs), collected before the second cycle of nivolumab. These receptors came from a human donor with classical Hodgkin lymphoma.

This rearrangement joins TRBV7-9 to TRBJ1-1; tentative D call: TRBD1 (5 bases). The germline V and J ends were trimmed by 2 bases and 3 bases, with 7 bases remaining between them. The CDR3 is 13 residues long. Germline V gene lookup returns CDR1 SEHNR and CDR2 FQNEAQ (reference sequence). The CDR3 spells CASSLRGDTEAFF. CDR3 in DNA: TGTGCCAGCAGCTTACGGGGGGACACTGAAGCTTTCTTT.

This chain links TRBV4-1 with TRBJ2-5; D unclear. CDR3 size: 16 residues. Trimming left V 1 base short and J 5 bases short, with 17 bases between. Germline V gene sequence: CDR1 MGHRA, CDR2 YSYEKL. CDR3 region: CASSQGRIAMQETQYF. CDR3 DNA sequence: TGCGCCAGCAGCCAAGGGAGAATAGCCATGCAGGAGACCCAGTACTTC.

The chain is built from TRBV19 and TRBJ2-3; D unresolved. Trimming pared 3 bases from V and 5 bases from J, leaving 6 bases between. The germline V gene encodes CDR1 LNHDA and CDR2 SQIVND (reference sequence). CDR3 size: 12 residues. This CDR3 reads CASSIKGDTQYF. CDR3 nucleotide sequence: TGTGCCAGTAGTATCAAGGGAGATACGCAGTATTTT.

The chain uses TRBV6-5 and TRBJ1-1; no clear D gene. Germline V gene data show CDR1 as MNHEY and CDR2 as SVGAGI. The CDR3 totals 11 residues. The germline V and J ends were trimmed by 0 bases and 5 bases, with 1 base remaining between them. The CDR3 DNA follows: TGTGCCAGCAGTTACTCGACTGAAGCTTTCTTT. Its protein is CASSYSTEAFF.

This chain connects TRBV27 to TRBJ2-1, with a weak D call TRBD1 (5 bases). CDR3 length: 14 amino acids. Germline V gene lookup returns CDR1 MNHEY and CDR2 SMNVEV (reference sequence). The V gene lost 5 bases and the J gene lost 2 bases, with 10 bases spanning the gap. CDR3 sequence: CASSPVQAYNEQFF. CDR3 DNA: TGTGCCAGCAGTCCGGTACAGGCCTACAATGAGCAGTTCTTC.

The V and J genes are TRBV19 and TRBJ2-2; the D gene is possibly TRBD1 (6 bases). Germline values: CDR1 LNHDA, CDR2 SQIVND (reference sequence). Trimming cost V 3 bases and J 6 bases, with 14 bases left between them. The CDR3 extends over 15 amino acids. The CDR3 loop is CASSIWGPGAGELFF. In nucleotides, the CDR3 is TGTGCCAGTAGTATTTGGGGACCAGGGGCCGGGGAGCTGTTTTTT.

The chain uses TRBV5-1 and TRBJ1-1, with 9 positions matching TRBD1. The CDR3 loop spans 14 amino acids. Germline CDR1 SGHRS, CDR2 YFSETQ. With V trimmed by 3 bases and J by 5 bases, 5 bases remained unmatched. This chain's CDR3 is CASSSTGGYTEAFF. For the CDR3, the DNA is TGCGCCAGCAGCTCGACAGGGGGTTATACTGAAGCTTTCTTT.

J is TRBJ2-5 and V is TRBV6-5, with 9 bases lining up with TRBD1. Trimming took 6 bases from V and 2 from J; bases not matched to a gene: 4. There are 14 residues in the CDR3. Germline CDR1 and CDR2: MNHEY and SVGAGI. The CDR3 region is CASRRDRAQETQYF. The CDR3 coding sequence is TGTGCCAGCAGGCGGGACAGGGCACAAGAGACCCAGTACTTC.

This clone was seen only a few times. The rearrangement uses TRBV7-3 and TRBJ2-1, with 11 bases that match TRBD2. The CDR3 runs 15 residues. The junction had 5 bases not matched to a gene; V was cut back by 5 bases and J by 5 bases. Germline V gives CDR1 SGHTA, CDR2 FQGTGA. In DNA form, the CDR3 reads TGTGCCAGCAGCCTTAGCGGGAGGGCCGACAATGAGCAGTTCTTC. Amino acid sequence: CASSLSGRADNEQFF.

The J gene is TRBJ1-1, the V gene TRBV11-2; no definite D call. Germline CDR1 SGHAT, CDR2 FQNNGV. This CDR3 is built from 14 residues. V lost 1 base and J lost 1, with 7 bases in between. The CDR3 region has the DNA TGTGCCAGCAGCTTAGGTCAAGGGAACACTGAAGCTTTCTTT. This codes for CASSLGQGNTEAFF.

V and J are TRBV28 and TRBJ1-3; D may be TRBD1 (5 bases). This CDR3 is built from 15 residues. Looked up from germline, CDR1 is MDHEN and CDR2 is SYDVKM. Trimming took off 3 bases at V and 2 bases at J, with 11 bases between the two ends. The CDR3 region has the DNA TGTGCCAGCAGTTTCACCCCGGGGGCTGGAAACACCATATATTTT. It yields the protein CASSFTPGAGNTIYF.

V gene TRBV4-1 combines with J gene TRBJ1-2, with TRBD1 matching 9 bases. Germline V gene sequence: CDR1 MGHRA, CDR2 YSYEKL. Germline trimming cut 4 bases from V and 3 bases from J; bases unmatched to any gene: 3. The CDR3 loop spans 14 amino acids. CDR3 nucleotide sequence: TGCGCCAGCAGCCCCTGGGACAGGGACTATGGCTACACCTTC. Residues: CASSPWDRDYGYTF.

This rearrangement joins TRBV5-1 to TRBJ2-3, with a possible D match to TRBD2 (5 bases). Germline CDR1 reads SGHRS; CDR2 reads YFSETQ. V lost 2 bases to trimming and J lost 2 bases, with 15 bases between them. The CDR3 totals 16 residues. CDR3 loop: CASSFGGGRDTDTQYF. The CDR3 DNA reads TGCGCCAGCAGCTTTGGCGGTGGGAGAGACACAGATACGCAGTATTTT. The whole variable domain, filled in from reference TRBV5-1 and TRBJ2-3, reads KAGVTQTPRYLIKTRGQQVTLSCSPISGHRSVSWYQQTPGQGLQFLFEYFSETQRNKGNFPGRFSGRQFSNSRSEMNVSTLELGDSALYLCASSFGGGRDTDTQYFGPGTRLTVL.

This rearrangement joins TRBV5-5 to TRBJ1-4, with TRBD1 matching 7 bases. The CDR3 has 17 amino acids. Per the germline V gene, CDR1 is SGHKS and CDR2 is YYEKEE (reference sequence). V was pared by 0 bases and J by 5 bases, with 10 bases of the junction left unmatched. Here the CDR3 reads CASSLADLGTANEKLFF. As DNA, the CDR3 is TGTGCCAGCAGCTTGGCCGATTTAGGGACAGCGAATGAAAAACTGTTTTTT.

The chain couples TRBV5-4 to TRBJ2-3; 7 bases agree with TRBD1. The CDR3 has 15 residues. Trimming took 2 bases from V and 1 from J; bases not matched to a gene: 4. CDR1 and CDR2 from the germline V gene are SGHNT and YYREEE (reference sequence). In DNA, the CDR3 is TGTGCCAGCAGCTTTCACAGGGGAGGCACAGATACGCAGTATTTT. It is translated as CASSFHRGGTDTQYF.

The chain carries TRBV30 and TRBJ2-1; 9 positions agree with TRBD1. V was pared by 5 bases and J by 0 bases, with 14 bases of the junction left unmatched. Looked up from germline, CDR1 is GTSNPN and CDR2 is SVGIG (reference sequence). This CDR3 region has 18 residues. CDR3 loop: CAWGGQGLRTSSYNEQFF. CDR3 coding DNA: TGTGCCTGGGGGGGACAGGGCTTACGTACGAGCTCCTACAATGAGCAGTTCTTC.

CDR3 sequence reads: CASSPTAIYSNQPQHF. For the CDR3, the DNA is TGTGCCAGCAGTCCGACGGCGATTTATAGCAATCAGCCCCAGCATTTT. The chain joins TRBV28 to TRBJ1-5; D call uncertain. V lost 5 bases and J 0 bases, leaving 14 bases between the germline ends. CDR3 length: 16 amino acids. The germline CDR1 and CDR2 sequences are MDHEN and SYDVKM.

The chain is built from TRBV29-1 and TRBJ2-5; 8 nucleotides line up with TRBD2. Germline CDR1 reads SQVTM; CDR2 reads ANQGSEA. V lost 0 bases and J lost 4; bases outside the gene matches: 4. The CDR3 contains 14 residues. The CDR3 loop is CSVEDGRALETQYF. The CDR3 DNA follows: TGCAGCGTTGAAGACGGGAGGGCGTTAGAGACCCAGTACTTC.

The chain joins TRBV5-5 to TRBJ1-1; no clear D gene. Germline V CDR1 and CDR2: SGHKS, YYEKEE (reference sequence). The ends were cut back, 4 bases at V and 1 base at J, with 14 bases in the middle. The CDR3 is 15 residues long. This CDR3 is CASSLRGWGNTEAFF. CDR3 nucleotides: TGTGCCAGCAGCCTTCGTGGGTGGGGGAACACTGAAGCTTTCTTT.

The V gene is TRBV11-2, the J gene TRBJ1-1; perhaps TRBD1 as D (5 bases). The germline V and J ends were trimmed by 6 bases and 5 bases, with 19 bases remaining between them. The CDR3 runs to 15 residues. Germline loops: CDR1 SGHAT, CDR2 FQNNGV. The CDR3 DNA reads TGTGCCAGCAGTACCGGGACGGTCGGGGGGACTGAAGCTTTCTTT. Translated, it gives CASSTGTVGGTEAFF.